One TCR beta chain is described in this entry. This entry belongs to a study of regulatory T cells in long-lasting Graves disease. Construction of TCR beta libraries relied on iRepertoire HTBI primers and on Arm-PCR targeting CDR3 regions. Via MiXCR, TCRdb re-called the multiplex PCR reads, giving one row per CDR3 protein. The top ten clones hold 13% to 15% of a sample with about 430,000 distinct CDR3 sequences, roughly 23% of them seen once. The CDR3 extends over 15 amino acids. The germline V and J ends were trimmed by 5 bases and 0 bases, with 13 bases remaining between them. CDR1 is SGHTA, CDR2 FQGNSA, per germline. Time point here: persistent/refractory GD, antithyroid drugs over 5 years with positive TRAb. The TCR library used RNA extracted from PBMCs.

The sequencing here drew on peripheral blood mononuclear cells (PBMCs), taken when the disease was refractory, from a patient treated with antithyroid drugs. The TCR sequence derives from a female donor with Graves disease. J is TRBJ1-2 and V is TRBV7-2, with D perhaps matching TRBD1 (6 bases). The CDR3 is CASSQGHTANYGYTF. As DNA, the CDR3 is TGTGCCAGCAGCCAGGGACATACGGCTAACTATGGCTACACCTTC.